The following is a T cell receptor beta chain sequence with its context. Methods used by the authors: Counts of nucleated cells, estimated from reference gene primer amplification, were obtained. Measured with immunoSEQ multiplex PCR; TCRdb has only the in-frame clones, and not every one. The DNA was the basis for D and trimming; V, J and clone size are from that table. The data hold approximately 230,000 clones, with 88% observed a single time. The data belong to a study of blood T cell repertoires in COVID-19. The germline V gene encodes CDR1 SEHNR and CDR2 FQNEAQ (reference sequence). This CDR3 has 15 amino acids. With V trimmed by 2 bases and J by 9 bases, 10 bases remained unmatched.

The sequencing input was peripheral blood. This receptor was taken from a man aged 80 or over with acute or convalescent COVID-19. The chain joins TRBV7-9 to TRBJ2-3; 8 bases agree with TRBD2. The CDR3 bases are TGTGCCAGCAGCTTAATCGGGACTAGAATTGAAACGCAGTATTTT. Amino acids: CASSLIGTRIETQYF.